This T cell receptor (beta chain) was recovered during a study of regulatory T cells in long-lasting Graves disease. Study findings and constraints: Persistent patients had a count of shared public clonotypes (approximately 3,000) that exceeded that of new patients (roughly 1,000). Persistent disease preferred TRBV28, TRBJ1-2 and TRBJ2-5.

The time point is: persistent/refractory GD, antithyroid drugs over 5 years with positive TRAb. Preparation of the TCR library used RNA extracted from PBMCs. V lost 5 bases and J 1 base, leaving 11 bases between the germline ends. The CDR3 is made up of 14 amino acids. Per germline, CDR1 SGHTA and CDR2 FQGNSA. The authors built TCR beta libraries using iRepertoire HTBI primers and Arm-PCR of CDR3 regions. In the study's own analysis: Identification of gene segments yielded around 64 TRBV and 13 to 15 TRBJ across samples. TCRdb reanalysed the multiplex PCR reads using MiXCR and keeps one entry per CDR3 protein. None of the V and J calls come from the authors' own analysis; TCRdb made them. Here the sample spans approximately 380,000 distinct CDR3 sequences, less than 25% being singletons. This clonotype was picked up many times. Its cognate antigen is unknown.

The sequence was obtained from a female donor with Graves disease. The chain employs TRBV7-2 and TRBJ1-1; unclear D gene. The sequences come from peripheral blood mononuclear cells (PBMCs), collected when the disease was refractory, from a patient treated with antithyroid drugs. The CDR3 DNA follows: TGTGCCAGCAGCCCTCCCCTGCGGAACACTGAAGCTTTCTTT. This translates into CASSPPLRNTEAFF. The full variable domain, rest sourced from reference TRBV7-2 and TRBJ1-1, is GAGVSQSPSNKVTEKGKDVELRCDPISGHTALYWYRQSLGQGLEFLIYFQGNSAPDKSGLPSDRFSAERTGGSVSTLTIQRTQQEDSAVYLCASSPPLRNTEAFFGQGTRLTVV.